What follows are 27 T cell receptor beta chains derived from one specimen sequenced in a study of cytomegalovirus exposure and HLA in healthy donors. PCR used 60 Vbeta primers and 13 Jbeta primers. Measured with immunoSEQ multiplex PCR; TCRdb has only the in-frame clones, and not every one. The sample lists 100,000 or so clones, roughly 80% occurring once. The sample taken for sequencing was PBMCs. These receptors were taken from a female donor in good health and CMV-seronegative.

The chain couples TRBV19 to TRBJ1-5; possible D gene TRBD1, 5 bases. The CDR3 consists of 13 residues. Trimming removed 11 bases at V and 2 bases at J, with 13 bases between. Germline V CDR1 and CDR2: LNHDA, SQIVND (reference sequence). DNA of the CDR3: TGTGCCGGGGGGGTGACAGGCAATCAGCCCCAGCATTTT. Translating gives CAGGVTGNQPQHF.

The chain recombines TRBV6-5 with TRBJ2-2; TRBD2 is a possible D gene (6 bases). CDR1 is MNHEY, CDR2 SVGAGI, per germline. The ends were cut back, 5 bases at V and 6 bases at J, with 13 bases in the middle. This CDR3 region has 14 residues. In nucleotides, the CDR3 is TGTGCCAGCAGTGCCTCCACTAGCTCCGGGGAGCTGTTTTTT. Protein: CASSASTSSGELFF.

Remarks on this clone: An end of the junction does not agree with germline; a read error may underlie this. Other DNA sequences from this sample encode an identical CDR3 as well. The CDR3 protein is CASSPVGLPMEQYF. CDR3 nucleotide sequence: TGCGCCAGCTCACCAGTGGGACTACCAATGGAGCAGTACTTC. The rearrangement joins TRBV18 to TRBJ2-7, with TRBD2 identical over 7 bases. Germline values: CDR1 KGHSH, CDR2 LQKENI. This CDR3 comprises 14 residues.

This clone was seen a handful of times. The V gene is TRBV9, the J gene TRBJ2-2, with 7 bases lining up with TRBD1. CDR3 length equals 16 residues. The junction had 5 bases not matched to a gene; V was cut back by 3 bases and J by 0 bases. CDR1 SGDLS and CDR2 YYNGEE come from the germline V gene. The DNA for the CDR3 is TGTGCCAGCAGCGGGACAGGACAGGCGAACACCGGGGAGCTGTTTTTT. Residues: CASSGTGQANTGELFF.

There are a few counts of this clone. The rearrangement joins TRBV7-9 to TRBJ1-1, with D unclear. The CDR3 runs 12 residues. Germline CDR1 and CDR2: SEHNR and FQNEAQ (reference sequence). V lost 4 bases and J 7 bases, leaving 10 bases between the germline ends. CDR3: CASSSRRGEAFF. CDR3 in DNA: TGTGCCAGCAGCTCCCGCCGGGGTGAAGCTTTCTTT.

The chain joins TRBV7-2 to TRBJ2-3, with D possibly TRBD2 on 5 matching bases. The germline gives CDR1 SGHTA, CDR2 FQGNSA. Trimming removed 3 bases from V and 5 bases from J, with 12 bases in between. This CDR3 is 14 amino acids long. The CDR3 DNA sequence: TGTGCCAGCAGCTTTACCCCGACTAAAGATACGCAGTATTTT. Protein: CASSFTPTKDTQYF.

CDR3 amino acids: CASSPRLAVYEQYF. The CDR3 bases are TGTGCCAGCAGCCCGCGACTAGCGGTGTACGAGCAGTACTTC. The V gene is TRBV9, the J gene TRBJ2-7; 9 bases fit TRBD2. The CDR3 runs 14 residues. Losses at the gene ends were 4 bases for V and 4 bases for J; bases not matched to a gene: 6. The germline gives CDR1 SGDLS, CDR2 YYNGEE.

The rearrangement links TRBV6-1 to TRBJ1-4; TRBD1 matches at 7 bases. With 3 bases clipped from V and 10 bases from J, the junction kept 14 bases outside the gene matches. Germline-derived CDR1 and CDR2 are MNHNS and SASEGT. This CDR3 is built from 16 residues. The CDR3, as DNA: TGTGCCAGCAGTGACCCACAGGGGCCCTCGTCCGGAAAACTGTTTTTT. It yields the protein CASSDPQGPSSGKLFF.

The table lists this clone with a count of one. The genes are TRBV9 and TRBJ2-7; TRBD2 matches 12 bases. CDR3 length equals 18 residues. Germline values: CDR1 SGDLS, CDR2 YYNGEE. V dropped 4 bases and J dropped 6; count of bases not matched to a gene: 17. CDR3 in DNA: TGTGCCAGCAGCCCCCCTCGCCGGCTAGCGGGGGGGCCCGGCGAGCAGTACTTC. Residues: CASSPPRRLAGGPGEQYF.

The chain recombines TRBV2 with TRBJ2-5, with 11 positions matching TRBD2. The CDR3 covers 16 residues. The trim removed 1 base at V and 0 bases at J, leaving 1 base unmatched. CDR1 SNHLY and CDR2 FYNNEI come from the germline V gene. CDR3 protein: CASSEGLAGYQETQYF. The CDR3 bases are TGTGCCAGCAGTGAAGGACTAGCGGGGTACCAAGAGACCCAGTACTTC. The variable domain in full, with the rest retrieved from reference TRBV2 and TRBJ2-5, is EPEVTQTPSHQVTQMGQEVILRCVPISNHLYFYWYRQILGQKVEFLVSFYNNEISEKSEIFDDQFSVERPDGSNFTLKIRSTKLEDSAMYFCASSEGLAGYQETQYFGPGTRLLVL.

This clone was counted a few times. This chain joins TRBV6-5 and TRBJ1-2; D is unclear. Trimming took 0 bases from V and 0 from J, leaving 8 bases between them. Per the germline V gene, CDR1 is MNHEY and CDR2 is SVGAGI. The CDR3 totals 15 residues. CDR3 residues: CASSYSSRSNYGYTF. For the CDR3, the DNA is TGTGCCAGCAGTTACTCGAGCAGGTCTAACTATGGCTACACCTTC.

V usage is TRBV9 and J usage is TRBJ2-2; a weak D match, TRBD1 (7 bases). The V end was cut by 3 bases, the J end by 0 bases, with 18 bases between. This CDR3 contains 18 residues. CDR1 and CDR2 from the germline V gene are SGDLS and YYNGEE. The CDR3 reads CASSGGSRGASNTGELFF. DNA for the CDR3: TGTGCCAGCAGCGGAGGGAGCAGGGGGGCTTCGAACACCGGGGAGCTGTTTTTT.

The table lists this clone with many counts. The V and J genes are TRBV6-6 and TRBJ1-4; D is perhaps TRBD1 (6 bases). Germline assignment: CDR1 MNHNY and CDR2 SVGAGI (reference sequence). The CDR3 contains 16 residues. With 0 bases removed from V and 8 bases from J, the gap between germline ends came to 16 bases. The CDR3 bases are TGTGCCAGCAGTTACTCAGCGGTAACGCAGGGGGAAAAACTGTTTTTT. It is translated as CASSYSAVTQGEKLFF.

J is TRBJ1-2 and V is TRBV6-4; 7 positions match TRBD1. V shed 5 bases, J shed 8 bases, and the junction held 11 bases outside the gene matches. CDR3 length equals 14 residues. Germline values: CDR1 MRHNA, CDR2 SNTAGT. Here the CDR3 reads CASSPMDRKGGYTF. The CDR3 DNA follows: TGTGCCAGCAGTCCCATGGACAGGAAAGGAGGCTACACCTTC.

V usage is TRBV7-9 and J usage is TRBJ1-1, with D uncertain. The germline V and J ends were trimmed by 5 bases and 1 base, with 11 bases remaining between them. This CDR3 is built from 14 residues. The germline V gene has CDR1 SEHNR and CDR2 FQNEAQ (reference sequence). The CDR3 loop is CASSREAQNTEAFF. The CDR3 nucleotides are TGTGCCAGCAGCCGCGAGGCACAGAACACTGAAGCTTTCTTT.

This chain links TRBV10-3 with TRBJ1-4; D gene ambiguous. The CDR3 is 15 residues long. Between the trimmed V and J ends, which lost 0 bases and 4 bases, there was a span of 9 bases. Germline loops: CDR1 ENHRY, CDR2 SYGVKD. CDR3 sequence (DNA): TGTGCCATCAGTGAGTCGGAGGGTCGTAATGAAAAACTGTTTTTT. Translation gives CAISESEGRNEKLFF.

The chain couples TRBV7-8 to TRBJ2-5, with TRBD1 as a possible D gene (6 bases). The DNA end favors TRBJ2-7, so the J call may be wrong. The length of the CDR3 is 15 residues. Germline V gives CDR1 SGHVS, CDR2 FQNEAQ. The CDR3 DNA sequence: TGTGCCAGCAGCTTAGAACAGGGTGTTTTGAACGAGCAGTACTTC. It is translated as CASSLEQGVLNEQYF.

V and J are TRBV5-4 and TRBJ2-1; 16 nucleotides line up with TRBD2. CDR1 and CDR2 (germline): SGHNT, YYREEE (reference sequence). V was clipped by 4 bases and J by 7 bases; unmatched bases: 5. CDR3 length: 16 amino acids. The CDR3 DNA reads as TGTGCCAGCAGCCCCGGGACTAGCGGGGGGGGGAATGAGCAGTTCTTC. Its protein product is CASSPGTSGGGNEQFF.

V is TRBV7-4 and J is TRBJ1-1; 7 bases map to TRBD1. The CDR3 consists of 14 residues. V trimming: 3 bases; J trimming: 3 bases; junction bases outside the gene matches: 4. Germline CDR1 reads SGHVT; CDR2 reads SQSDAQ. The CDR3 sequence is CASSFRGKDTEAFF. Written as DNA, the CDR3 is TGTGCCAGCAGCTTCAGGGGGAAAGACACTGAAGCTTTCTTT. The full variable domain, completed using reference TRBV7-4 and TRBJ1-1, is GAGVSQSPRYKVAKRGRDVALRCDSISGHVTLYWYRQTLGQGSEVLTYSQSDAQRDKSGRPSGRFSAERPERSVSTLKIQRTEQGDSAVYLCASSFRGKDTEAFFGQGTRLTVV.

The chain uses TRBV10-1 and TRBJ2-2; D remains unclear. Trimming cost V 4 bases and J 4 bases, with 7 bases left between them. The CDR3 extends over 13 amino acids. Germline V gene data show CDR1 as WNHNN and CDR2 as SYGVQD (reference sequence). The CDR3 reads CASSVTSTGELFF. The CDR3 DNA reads TGCGCCAGCAGTGTCACTTCCACCGGGGAGCTGTTTTTT.

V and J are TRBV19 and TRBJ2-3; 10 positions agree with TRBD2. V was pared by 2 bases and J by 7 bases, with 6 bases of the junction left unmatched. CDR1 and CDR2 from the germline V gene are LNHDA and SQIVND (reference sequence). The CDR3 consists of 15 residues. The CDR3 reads CASSIKRGGGNTQYF. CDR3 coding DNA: TGTGCCAGTAGTATAAAGCGGGGGGGCGGGAATACGCAGTATTTT.

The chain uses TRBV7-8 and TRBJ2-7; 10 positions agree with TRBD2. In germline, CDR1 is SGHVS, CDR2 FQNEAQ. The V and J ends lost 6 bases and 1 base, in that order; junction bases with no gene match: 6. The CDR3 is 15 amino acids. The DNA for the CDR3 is TGTGCCAGCAGACCAAGCGGGGGGGGATCCTACGAGCAGTACTTC. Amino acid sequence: CASRPSGGGSYEQYF. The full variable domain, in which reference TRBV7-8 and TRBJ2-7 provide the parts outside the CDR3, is GAGVSQSPRYKVAKRGQDVALRCDPISGHVSLFWYQQALGQGPEFLTYFQNEAQLDKSGLPSDRFFAERPEGSVSTLKIQRTQQEDSAVYLCASRPSGGGSYEQYFGPGTRLTVT.

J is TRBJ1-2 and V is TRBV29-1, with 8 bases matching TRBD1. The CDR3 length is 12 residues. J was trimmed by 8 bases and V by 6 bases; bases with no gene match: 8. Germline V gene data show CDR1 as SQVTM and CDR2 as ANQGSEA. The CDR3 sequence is CSVSDRGGGYTF. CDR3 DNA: TGCAGCGTCTCTGACAGGGGCGGCGGCTACACCTTC.

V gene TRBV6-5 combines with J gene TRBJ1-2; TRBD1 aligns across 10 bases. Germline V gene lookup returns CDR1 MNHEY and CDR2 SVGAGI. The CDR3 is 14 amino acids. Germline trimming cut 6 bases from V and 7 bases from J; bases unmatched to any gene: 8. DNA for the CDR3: TGTGCCAGCAGGAGACAGGGGGCAGACTCTGGCTACACCTTC. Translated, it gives CASRRQGADSGYTF.

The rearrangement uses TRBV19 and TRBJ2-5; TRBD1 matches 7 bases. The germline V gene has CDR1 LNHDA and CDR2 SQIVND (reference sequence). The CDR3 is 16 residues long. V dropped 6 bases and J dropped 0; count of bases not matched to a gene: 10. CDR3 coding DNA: TGTGCCAGTAGGAAGGGGGACAGACCGTACCAAGAGACCCAGTACTTC. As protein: CASRKGDRPYQETQYF. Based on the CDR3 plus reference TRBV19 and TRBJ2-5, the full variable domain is DGGITQSPKYLFRKEGQNVTLSCEQNLNHDAMYWYRQDPGQGLRLIYYSQIVNDFQKGDIAEGYSVSREKKESFPLTVTSAQKNPTAFYLCASRKGDRPYQETQYFGPGTRLLVL.

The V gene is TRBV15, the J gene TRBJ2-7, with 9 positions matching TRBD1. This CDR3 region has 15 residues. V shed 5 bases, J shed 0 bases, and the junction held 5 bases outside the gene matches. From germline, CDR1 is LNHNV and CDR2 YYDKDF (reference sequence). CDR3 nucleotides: TGTGCCACCAGCGGAGGACAGGGGAGCTCCTACGAGCAGTACTTC. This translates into CATSGGQGSSYEQYF. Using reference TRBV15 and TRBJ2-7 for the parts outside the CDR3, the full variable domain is DAMVIQNPRYQVTQFGKPVTLSCSQTLNHNVMYWYQQKSSQAPKLLFHYYDKDFNNEADTPDNFQSRRPNTSFCFLDIRSPGLGDTAMYLCATSGGQGSSYEQYFGPGTRLTVT.

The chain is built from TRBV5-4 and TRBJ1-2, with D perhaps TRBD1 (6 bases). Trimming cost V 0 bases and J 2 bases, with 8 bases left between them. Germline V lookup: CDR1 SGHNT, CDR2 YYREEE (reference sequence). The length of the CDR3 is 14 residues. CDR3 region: CASSLEQGNYGYTF. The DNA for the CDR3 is TGTGCCAGCAGCTTGGAACAGGGCAACTATGGCTACACCTTC.